Below are 20 T cell receptor beta chains sequenced from a single sample in a study of T cell repertoires in cytomegalovirus infection (dated by TCRdb to between 2019 and 2020). The sequencing machine was an Illumina HiSeq 1500. TCRdb passed the public sequencing reads through fastp at Q25 and MiXCR, retaining productive beta sequences. CDR3 protein duplicates are merged, each entry listing the most common genes and DNA. The sample table shows roughly 730,000 distinct CDR3 sequences, and roughly 36% are seen once. The ten largest clones take up about 20% of the sample. Antigens of these TCRs are unknown. In light of the paper, this sample's treatment or condition label describes: in vitro stimulation with specific CMV peptide epitopes to enrich CMV-specific T cells. Sample: cultured PBMCs, taken from culture after CMV antigen stimulation. The receptor set was obtained from a human donor in good health (CMV status not recorded). Some clones in this sample may be carry-over from other donors' samples.

This chain connects TRBV29-1 to TRBJ2-2; 7 bases are shared with TRBD1. The ends lost 7 bases at V and 5 bases at J; junction bases unmatched: 13. The CDR3 covers 15 residues. CDR1 is SQVTM and CDR2 is ANQGSEA in the germline V gene. The CDR3 DNA is TGCAGCGCAACAGGGGACCCGAAGGGGACCGGGGAGCTGTTTTTT. As protein: CSATGDPKGTGELFF.

The chain employs TRBV12-3 or TRBV12-4 and TRBJ2-1, with D unresolved. V lost 5 bases, J lost 9 bases, and 11 bases lay in between. The CDR3 length is 12 residues. The CDR3 reads CASSPSQAEQFF. CDR3 bases: TGTGCCAGCAGTCCCTCCCAGGCTGAGCAGTTCTTC.

CDR3 sequence (DNA): TGTGCCAGCAGCTTTCCCGGGATAGTTACTGAAGCTTTCTTT. Translation gives CASSFPGIVTEAFF. The rearrangement joins TRBV7-3 to TRBJ1-1; the D is unclear. Trimming removed 3 bases at V and 5 bases at J, with 13 bases between. Germline values: CDR1 SGHTA, CDR2 FQGTGA. The CDR3 loop spans 14 amino acids.

V and J are TRBV6-1 and TRBJ1-5; D might be TRBD1 (5 bases). V was cut by 1 base and J by 3 bases, with 13 bases left in between. This CDR3 is 16 amino acids long. Germline CDR1 reads MNHNS; CDR2 reads SASEGT. CDR3 in amino acids: CASSEGRVGANQPQHF. The DNA of the CDR3 is TGTGCCAGCAGTGAAGGGAGGGTAGGGGCCAATCAGCCCCAGCATTTT.

In nucleotides, the CDR3 is TGTGCCAGTGGGACTAGCGGAGGGGGTGAGCAGTTCTTC. Amino acids: CASGTSGGGEQFF. The chain employs TRBV6-5 and TRBJ2-1; 11 bases map to TRBD2. Germline V CDR1 and CDR2: MNHEY, SVGAGI. J lost 9 bases, V lost 9 bases, and 7 bases had no gene match. The CDR3 contains 13 residues.

V usage is TRBV6-1 and J usage is TRBJ2-3, with 15 bases matching TRBD2. The CDR3 runs to 16 residues. The V and J ends lost 7 bases and 0 bases, in that order; junction bases with no gene match: 2. In germline, CDR1 is MNHNS, CDR2 SASEGT. CDR3 nucleotide sequence: TGTGCCAGCAACGGACTAGCGGGAGGGAGCACAGATACGCAGTATTTT. Its protein product is CASNGLAGGSTDTQYF.

This chain's CDR3 is CASRARGQTDTQYF. In DNA form, the CDR3 reads TGTGCCAGCAGGGCGAGGGGGCAGACAGATACGCAGTATTTT. The rearrangement joins TRBV7-6 to TRBJ2-3, with TRBD1 matching 7 bases. CDR1 and CDR2 from the germline V gene are SGHVS and FNYEAQ. The CDR3 has 14 amino acids. The V and J ends lost 6 bases and 3 bases, in that order; junction bases with no gene match: 6. Full variable domain (missing parts from reference TRBV7-6 and TRBJ2-3): GAGVSQSPRYKVTKRGQDVALRCDPISGHVSLYWYRQALGQGPEFLTYFNYEAQQDKSGLPNDRFSAERPEGSISTLTIQRTEQRDSAMYRCASRARGQTDTQYFGPGTRLTVL.

This chain joins TRBV2 and TRBJ2-5; TRBD1 might be the D (5 bases). CDR3 length equals 13 residues. Trimming left V 3 bases short and J 8 bases short, with 13 bases between. Germline CDR1 and CDR2: SNHLY and FYNNEI. The CDR3 bases are TGTGCCAGCAGTGAGGGGCGGCCAGGAACCCAGTACTTC. It codes for CASSEGRPGTQYF.

This clonotype was seen at least ten times. The chain employs TRBV7-2 and TRBJ2-3, with D possibly TRBD2 on 6 matching bases. The V gene lost 5 bases and the J gene lost 0 bases, with 12 bases spanning the gap. The CDR3 covers 15 residues. Germline-derived CDR1 and CDR2 are SGHTA and FQGNSA. CDR3 coding DNA: TGTGCCAGCAGCCCAAGGACTACTAGCACAGATACGCAGTATTTT. Encoded protein: CASSPRTTSTDTQYF.

The rearrangement links TRBV12-3 or TRBV12-4 to TRBJ1-3; D unresolved. This CDR3 contains 14 residues. Trimming stripped 3 bases from V and 3 bases from J, with 9 bases between. The CDR3 DNA follows: TGTGCCAGCAGTTTGGGAGTGGGTGGAAACACCATATATTTT. This codes for CASSLGVGGNTIYF.

V gene TRBV7-2 combines with J gene TRBJ2-7; TRBD2 aligns across 7 bases. The J segment lost 1 base and the V segment lost 2 bases, leaving 5 bases of the junction unmatched. Looked up from germline, CDR1 is SGHTA and CDR2 is FQGNSA. This CDR3 has 15 amino acids. The CDR3 DNA is TGTGCCAGCAGCTTAAGGCTAGCGGTGTCCTACGAGCAGTACTTC. Translating gives CASSLRLAVSYEQYF. The full variable domain, its missing parts supplied by reference TRBV7-2 and TRBJ2-7, is GAGVSQSPSNKVTEKGKDVELRCDPISGHTALYWYRQSLGQGLEFLIYFQGNSAPDKSGLPSDRFSAERTGGSVSTLTIQRTQQEDSAVYLCASSLRLAVSYEQYFGPGTRLTVT.

This CDR3 reads CASSAPSGATDTQYF. Written as DNA, the CDR3 is TGTGCCAGCAGCGCTCCTAGCGGGGCCACAGATACGCAGTATTTT. The rearrangement uses TRBV5-4 and TRBJ2-3, with 9 nucleotides matching TRBD2. The CDR3 is 15 residues long. CDR1 is SGHNT and CDR2 is YYREEE in the germline V gene (reference sequence). Losses at the gene ends were 4 bases for V and 2 bases for J; bases not matched to a gene: 5.

The sample holds a few counts of this clonotype. The V call is TRBV27, the J call TRBJ2-7; 11 nucleotides match TRBD2. Germline trimming cut 6 bases from V and 3 bases from J; bases unmatched to any gene: 7. The germline CDR1 and CDR2 sequences are MNHEY and SMNVEV (reference sequence). The CDR3 consists of 15 residues. Here the CDR3 DNA reads TGTGCCAGCAGACGGTTAGCGGGGGGGCTCTACGAGCAGTACTTC. Amino acid sequence: CASRRLAGGLYEQYF.

This clonotype was counted a few times. J is TRBJ1-2 and V is TRBV11-2; 7 bases line up with TRBD1. V shed 4 bases and J 0 bases; nucleotides not matched to a gene: 14. Germline assignment: CDR1 SGHAT and CDR2 FQNNGV. The CDR3 totals 18 residues. CDR3 protein: CASSSLRGDRQTNYGYTF. DNA for the CDR3: TGTGCCAGCAGCTCCCTACGGGGGGACAGACAGACTAACTATGGCTACACCTTC.

V and J are TRBV5-1 and TRBJ2-7; a possible D gene is TRBD1 (6 bases). The germline CDR1 and CDR2 sequences are SGHRS and YFSETQ. The CDR3 totals 16 residues. Trimming removed 7 bases at V and 1 base at J, with 21 bases between. The CDR3 loop reads CASGTFVGQKSYEQYF. In nucleotides, the CDR3 is TGCGCCAGCGGCACGTTCGTCGGACAGAAATCCTACGAGCAGTACTTC.

This clonotype was recorded many times. The chain uses TRBV7-2 and TRBJ1-1, with 9 bases matching TRBD1. This CDR3 comprises 15 residues. Germline trimming cut 1 base from V and 7 bases from J; bases unmatched to any gene: 7. From germline, CDR1 is SGHTA and CDR2 FQGNSA. The CDR3 DNA reads as TGTGCCAGCAGCTTAGAGGCGGGACAGGGTTATGAAGCTTTCTTT. Translation: CASSLEAGQGYEAFF.

This clonotype was found a few times. This chain links TRBV7-6 with TRBJ1-2, with no clear D. The CDR3 loop spans 13 amino acids. V lost 2 bases and J lost 4, with 8 bases in between. Looked up from germline, CDR1 is SGHVS and CDR2 is FNYEAQ. CDR3 sequence reads: CASSLRSGYGYTF. The CDR3 region has the DNA TGTGCCAGCAGCTTAAGGTCGGGCTATGGCTACACCTTC.

V usage is TRBV10-3 and J usage is TRBJ2-3, with D perhaps TRBD2 (6 bases). The CDR3 totals 17 residues. Germline V gene lookup returns CDR1 ENHRY and CDR2 SYGVKD. V gave up 3 bases and J gave up 2 bases, with 18 bases separating them. The DNA of the CDR3 is TGTGCCATCAGTGACTCGGTGGGACTTCGACACACAGATACGCAGTATTTT. Protein: CAISDSVGLRHTDTQYF.

In this sample, this clonotype turned up a few times. CDR3 sequence: CASSSKGFRNQPQHF. CDR3 DNA sequence: TGTGCCAGTTCATCAAAGGGATTCCGTAATCAGCCCCAGCATTTT. The chain is built from TRBV19 and TRBJ1-5; no clear D. With 8 bases removed from V and 4 bases from J, the gap between germline ends came to 18 bases. The CDR3 consists of 15 residues. Germline V gene sequence: CDR1 LNHDA, CDR2 SQIVND (reference sequence).

The V call is TRBV25-1, the J call TRBJ2-1; no clear D gene. V gave up 4 bases and J gave up 7 bases, with 11 bases separating them. CDR1 and CDR2 from the germline V gene are MGHDK and SYGVNS. The CDR3 length is 13 residues. The CDR3: CASSATPRNEQFF. CDR3 coding DNA: TGTGCCAGCAGTGCAACCCCTAGGAATGAGCAGTTCTTC. The full variable domain, its missing parts supplied by reference TRBV25-1 and TRBJ2-1, is EADIYQTPRYLVIGTGKKITLECSQTMGHDKMYWYQQDPGMELHLIHYSYGVNSTEKGDLSSESTVSRIRTEHFPLTLESARPSHTSQYLCASSATPRNEQFFGPGTRLTVL.